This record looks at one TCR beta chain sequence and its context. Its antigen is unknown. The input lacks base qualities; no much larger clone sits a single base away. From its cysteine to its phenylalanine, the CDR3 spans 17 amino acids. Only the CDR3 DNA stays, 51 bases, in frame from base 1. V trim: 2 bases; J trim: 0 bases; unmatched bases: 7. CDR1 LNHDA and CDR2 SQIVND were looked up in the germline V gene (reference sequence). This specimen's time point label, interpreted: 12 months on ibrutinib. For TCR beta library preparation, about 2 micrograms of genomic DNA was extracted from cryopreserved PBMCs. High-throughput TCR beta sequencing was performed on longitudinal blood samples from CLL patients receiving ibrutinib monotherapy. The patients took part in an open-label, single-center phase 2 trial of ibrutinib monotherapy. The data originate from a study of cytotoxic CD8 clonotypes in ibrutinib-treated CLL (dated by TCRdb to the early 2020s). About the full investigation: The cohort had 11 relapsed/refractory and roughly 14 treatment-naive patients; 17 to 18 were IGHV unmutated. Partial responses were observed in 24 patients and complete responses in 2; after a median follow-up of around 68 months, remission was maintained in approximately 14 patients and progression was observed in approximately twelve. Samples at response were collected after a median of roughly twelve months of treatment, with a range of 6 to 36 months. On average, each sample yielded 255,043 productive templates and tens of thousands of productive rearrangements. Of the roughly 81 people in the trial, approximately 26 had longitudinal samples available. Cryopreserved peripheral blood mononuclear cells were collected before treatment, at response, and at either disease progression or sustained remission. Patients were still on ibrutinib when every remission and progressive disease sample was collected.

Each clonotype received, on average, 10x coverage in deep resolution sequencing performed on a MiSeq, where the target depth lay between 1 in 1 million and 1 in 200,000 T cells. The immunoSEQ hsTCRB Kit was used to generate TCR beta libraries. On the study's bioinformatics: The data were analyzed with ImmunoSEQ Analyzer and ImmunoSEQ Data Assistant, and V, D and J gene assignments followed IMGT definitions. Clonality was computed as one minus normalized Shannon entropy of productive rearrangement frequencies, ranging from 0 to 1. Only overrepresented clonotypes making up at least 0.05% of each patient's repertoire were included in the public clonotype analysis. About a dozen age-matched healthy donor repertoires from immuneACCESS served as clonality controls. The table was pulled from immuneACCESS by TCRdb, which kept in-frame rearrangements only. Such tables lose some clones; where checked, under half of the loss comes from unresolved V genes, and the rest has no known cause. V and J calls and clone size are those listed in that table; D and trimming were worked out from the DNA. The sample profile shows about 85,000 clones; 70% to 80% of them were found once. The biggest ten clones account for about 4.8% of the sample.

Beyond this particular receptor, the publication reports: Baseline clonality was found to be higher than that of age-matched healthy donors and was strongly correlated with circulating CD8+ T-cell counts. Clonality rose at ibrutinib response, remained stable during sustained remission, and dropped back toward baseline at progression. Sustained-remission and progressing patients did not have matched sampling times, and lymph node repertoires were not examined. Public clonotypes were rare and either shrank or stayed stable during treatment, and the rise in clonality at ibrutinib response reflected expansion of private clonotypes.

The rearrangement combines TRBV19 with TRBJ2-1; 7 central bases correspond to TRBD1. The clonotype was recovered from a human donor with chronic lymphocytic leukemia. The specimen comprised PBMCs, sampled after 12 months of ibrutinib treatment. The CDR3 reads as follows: CASSISPPGGSYNEQFF. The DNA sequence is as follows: TGTGCCAGTAGTATAAGTCCTCCAGGGGGCTCCTACAATGAGCAGTTCTTC.